This T cell receptor beta chain came from a study of regulatory T cells in long-lasting Graves disease. The CDR3 is 13 residues long. Germline-derived CDR1 and CDR2 are MNHNS and SASEGT. Trimming removed 6 bases from V and 5 bases from J, with 13 bases in between. Researchers made TCR beta libraries by using iRepertoire HTBI primers and running Arm-PCR on CDR3 regions. MiXCR, applied by TCRdb to the multiplex PCR reads, yields one record per CDR3 protein. The profile shows about 460,000 distinct CDR3 sequences, 20% to 25% of them singletons. Sample time point: persistent/refractory GD, antithyroid drugs over 5 years with positive TRAb. PBMCs provided the RNA from which the TCR library was made.

This clonotype was obtained from a female donor with Graves disease. The genes are TRBV6-1 and TRBJ1-1; D remains unclear. The material sequenced was peripheral blood mononuclear cells (PBMCs), taken when the disease was refractory, from a patient treated with antithyroid drugs. CDR3 in DNA: TGTGCCAGCAGCTACGCCGGTGAGACTGAAGCTTTCTTT. Residues: CASSYAGETEAFF.